These 18 T cell receptor beta chains came from one sample sequenced in a study of blood T cell repertoires in COVID-19. The table came from immunoSEQ multiplex PCR; TCRdb's copy has only in-frame clones and leaves some out. Here the sample spans 150,000 to 180,000 clones, 76% being singletons. Material for sequencing was peripheral blood. These receptors all stem from a woman aged 80 or over with acute or convalescent COVID-19.

The genes are TRBV6-2 or TRBV6-3 and TRBJ2-1; 8 nucleotides match TRBD1. Trimming at V came to 5 bases and at J to 9 bases, leaving 0 bases not matched to a gene. The CDR3 is 11 amino acids. Germline CDR1 is MNHEY and CDR2 is SVGEGT. The CDR3 is CASSDRGEQFF. Here the CDR3 DNA reads TGTGCCAGCAGTGACAGGGGTGAGCAGTTCTTC.

This chain uses TRBV20-1 with TRBJ2-7; D remains ambiguous. In germline, CDR1 is DFQATT, CDR2 SNEGSKA (reference sequence). The germline V and J ends were trimmed by 2 bases and 6 bases, with 8 bases remaining between them. This CDR3 has 11 residues. CDR3 region: CSARTTVEQYF. The CDR3 nucleotides are TGCAGTGCTAGAACAACAGTCGAGCAGTACTTC.

The V gene is TRBV30, the J gene TRBJ1-1; the match to TRBD1 covers 9 bases. The trim removed 8 bases at V and 4 bases at J, leaving 14 bases unmatched. This CDR3 is built from 15 residues. From germline, CDR1 is GTSNPN and CDR2 SVGIG (reference sequence). The CDR3 nucleotides read TGTGCCGGATCAAACAGGGGGCTAGGGAGCACTGAAGCTTTCTTT. Its translation is CAGSNRGLGSTEAFF.

The rearrangement uses TRBV7-2 and TRBJ2-2; 9 bases fit TRBD1. The CDR3 covers 15 residues. Germline V gene data show CDR1 as SGHTA and CDR2 as FQGNSA. Trimming cost V 4 bases and J 3 bases; bases outside gene matches: 3. The CDR3 loop is CASSSTGGDTGELFF. As DNA, the CDR3 is TGTGCCAGCAGCTCGACAGGGGGTGACACCGGGGAGCTGTTTTTT.

This clone was observed once. The rearrangement joins TRBV7-9 to TRBJ1-4; D unresolved. The CDR3 contains 14 residues. With 5 bases removed from V and 0 bases from J, the gap between germline ends came to 7 bases. Germline CDR1 reads SEHNR; CDR2 reads FQNEAQ (reference sequence). The CDR3 loop reads CASSPPTTNEKLFF. As DNA, the CDR3 is TGTGCCAGCAGCCCCCCCACAACTAATGAAAAACTGTTTTTT.

This chain joins TRBV4-2 and TRBJ1-2; tentative D call: TRBD1 (5 bases). Per germline, CDR1 LGHNA and CDR2 YNFKEQ. Between the trimmed V and J ends, which lost 2 bases and 3 bases, there was a span of 13 bases. CDR3 length: 15 residues. DNA of the CDR3: TGTGCCAGCAGCCAATTTGGGGCCGTCGACTATGGCTACACCTTC. Translating it yields CASSQFGAVDYGYTF.

The rearrangement uses TRBV30 and TRBJ1-5; tentative D call: TRBD1 (5 bases). Germline CDR1 GTSNPN, CDR2 SVGIG (reference sequence). The CDR3 consists of 15 residues. Trimming left V 2 bases short and J 3 bases short, with 14 bases between. The CDR3 is CAWSRGNKYNQPQHF. CDR3 DNA sequence: TGTGCCTGGAGTAGGGGCAACAAATACAATCAGCCCCAGCATTTT.

This chain joins TRBV13 and TRBJ2-5; D perhaps matches TRBD1 (6 bases). Trimming shortened V by 0 bases and J by 1 base, and 9 bases separated the two germline ends. The CDR3 has 15 amino acids. Germline V gene data show CDR1 as PRHDT and CDR2 as FYEKMQ (reference sequence). This chain's CDR3 is CASSLGQGIQETQYF. DNA for the CDR3: TGTGCCAGCAGCTTAGGGCAGGGGATCCAAGAGACCCAGTACTTC.

The J gene is TRBJ1-5, the V gene TRBV7-6, with D possibly being TRBD1 (6 bases). Looked up from germline, CDR1 is SGHVS and CDR2 is FNYEAQ. With 1 base removed from V and 0 bases from J, the gap between germline ends came to 13 bases. The CDR3 covers 17 residues. The DNA of the CDR3 is TGTGCCAGCAGCTTAGTTGGGGGCTGGGGTAGCAATCAGCCCCAGCATTTT. As protein: CASSLVGGWGSNQPQHF.

This clone was seen a handful of times. The gene calls are TRBV29-1 and TRBJ1-4; 9 nucleotides agree with TRBD1. The CDR3 loop spans 12 amino acids. Germline lookup yields CDR1 SQVTM and CDR2 ANQGSEA. V lost 7 bases, J lost 7 bases, and 4 bases stayed unmatched. DNA for the CDR3: TGCAGCGCGGGACAGGGTGGTGAAAAACTGTTTTTT. Protein sequence: CSAGQGGEKLFF.

This sequence joins TRBV7-7 and TRBJ2-7; 8 bases agree with TRBD2. CDR1 and CDR2 (germline): SSHAT, FNYEAQ (reference sequence). CDR3 size: 15 residues. V dropped 5 bases and J dropped 3; count of bases not matched to a gene: 9. The CDR3 DNA follows: TGTGCCAGCAGCCGCGAGGGAGCGGGAGTCTACGAGCAGTACTTC. Translating it yields CASSREGAGVYEQYF.

V and J are TRBV7-9 and TRBJ1-1; D not resolved. The CDR3 extends over 13 amino acids. The ends were cut back, 0 bases at V and 4 bases at J, with 6 bases in the middle. CDR1 and CDR2 (germline): SEHNR, FQNEAQ (reference sequence). The CDR3 protein is CASSLAHTTEAFF. CDR3 coding DNA: TGTGCCAGCAGCTTAGCACATACCACTGAAGCTTTCTTT.

The DNA for the CDR3 is TGTGCCAGCAGTTTAGCCAGGGACTACGAGCAGTACTTC. Translation gives CASSLARDYEQYF. This chain links TRBV6-6 with TRBJ2-7; TRBD1 might be the D (5 bases). The germline V and J ends were trimmed by 4 bases and 3 bases, with 10 bases remaining between them. Per germline, CDR1 MNHNY and CDR2 SVGAGI (reference sequence). The CDR3 length is 13 residues.

This clone was detected a few times. The chain is built from TRBV4-2 and TRBJ2-7, with 11 bases lining up with TRBD2. V trimming: 0 bases; J trimming: 5 bases; junction bases outside the gene matches: 9. Germline assignment: CDR1 LGHNA and CDR2 YNFKEQ. This CDR3 contains 17 residues. The chain's CDR3 is CASSQETSGASRHEQYF. In nucleotides, the CDR3 is TGTGCCAGCAGCCAAGAGACTAGCGGGGCCTCCAGGCACGAGCAGTACTTC.

The chain couples TRBV27 to TRBJ2-7; 8 bases match TRBD1. This CDR3 has 15 residues. The germline V gene encodes CDR1 MNHEY and CDR2 SMNVEV (reference sequence). V was pared by 4 bases and J by 4 bases, with 9 bases of the junction left unmatched. The CDR3 bases are TGTGCCAGCAGTTCCCCAGACAGGGGAGAGTACGAGCAGTACTTC. As protein: CASSSPDRGEYEQYF.

The chain has TRBV6-5 and TRBJ2-7; D is unresolved. The CDR3 length is 14 residues. The V end was cut by 5 bases, the J end by 2 bases, with 13 bases between. The germline CDR1 and CDR2 sequences are MNHEY and SVGAGI. For the CDR3, the DNA is TGTGCCAGCAGTAGGAAAGACAACACCTACGAGCAGTACTTC. Translated, it gives CASSRKDNTYEQYF.

The rearrangement joins TRBV6-2 or TRBV6-3 to TRBJ1-2; D is unresolved. V gave up 0 bases and J gave up 8 bases, with 16 bases separating them. From germline, CDR1 is MNHEY and CDR2 SVGEGT. The CDR3 has 15 amino acids. CDR3 region: CASSYSSSATEGYTF. CDR3 coding DNA: TGTGCCAGCAGTTACTCGTCCAGTGCTACAGAGGGCTACACCTTC.

The genes are TRBV7-3 and TRBJ2-3; D gene unclear. V lost 0 bases and J 3 bases, leaving 10 bases between the germline ends. The CDR3 loop spans 15 amino acids. Germline V gives CDR1 SGHTA, CDR2 FQGTGA. CDR3 sequence: CASSLTAAATDTQYF. The CDR3 DNA is TGTGCCAGCAGCTTAACGGCGGCTGCTACAGATACGCAGTATTTT.